These 17 T cell receptor beta chains originate from one sample sequenced in a study of CD8+CD57+ T cells in acquired aplastic anemia. Using genomic DNA as the template, TCR beta VDJ and CDR3 profiling was carried out. TCRdb itself ran the reads through MiXCR, one entry per CDR3 protein. The table lists a few hundred thousand distinct CDR3 sequences, about two thirds of them singletons. Sequenced sample: sorted CD4+, CD8+, or CD8+CD57+ T cells (not recorded which) from PBMCs. The receptors stem from a human donor in good health, serving as a control.

This clonotype was detected many times. The CDR3 sequence: CASSLGTGNSPLHF. In DNA, the CDR3 is TGTGCCAGCAGCCTCGGGACAGGCAATTCACCCCTCCACTTT. V is TRBV7-2 and J is TRBJ1-6; 8 positions agree with TRBD1. CDR3 length: 14 amino acids. The V and J ends lost 5 bases and 7 bases, in that order; junction bases with no gene match: 4. Looked up from germline, CDR1 is SGHTA and CDR2 is FQGNSA.

This clonotype has a handful of counts. The V gene is TRBV2, the J gene TRBJ1-2; D may be TRBD1 (6 bases). This CDR3 is 14 amino acids long. Germline V gives CDR1 SNHLY, CDR2 FYNNEI. V shed 1 base and J shed 4 bases, with 10 bases lying between them. For the CDR3, the DNA is TGTGCCAGCAGTGAAGACCAGGGGCGCTATGGCTACACCTTC. Translation gives CASSEDQGRYGYTF.

The CDR3 is CASSLNRDHGYPQHF. In DNA form, the CDR3 reads TGTGCCAGCAGTTTGAACAGGGACCATGGCTACCCCCAGCATTTT. This chain links TRBV7-2 with TRBJ1-5, with D possibly being TRBD1 (6 bases). Germline loops: CDR1 SGHTA, CDR2 FQGNSA. This CDR3 is built from 15 residues. The V and J ends lost 6 bases and 10 bases respectively, with 22 bases between them.

The V call is TRBV11-2, the J call TRBJ2-7; tentatively, D is TRBD2 (5 bases). This CDR3 region has 14 residues. From germline, CDR1 is SGHAT and CDR2 FQNNGV. V was pared by 5 bases and J by 3 bases, with 14 bases between. The CDR3, as DNA: TGTGCCAGCAGCCCCGCGACCGGGGTCTACGAGCAGTACTTC. Translated: CASSPATGVYEQYF.

The V and J genes are TRBV19 and TRBJ2-7; 10 bases match TRBD1. This CDR3 is 12 amino acids long. The J segment lost 12 bases and the V segment lost 10 bases, leaving 12 bases of the junction unmatched. Germline values: CDR1 LNHDA, CDR2 SQIVND (reference sequence). In DNA form, the CDR3 reads TGTGCCACCCCGAGGGACAGGGGATTCCTGTACTTC. Encoded protein: CATPRDRGFLYF.

The V gene is TRBV5-4, the J gene TRBJ2-5; 7 bases fit TRBD2. In germline, CDR1 is SGHNT, CDR2 YYREEE (reference sequence). V lost 5 bases and J lost 2; bases outside the gene matches: 12. The CDR3 consists of 16 residues. CDR3 amino acids: CASSEATGGSQETQYF. The CDR3 nucleotides are TGTGCCAGCAGTGAAGCTACCGGGGGGTCACAAGAGACCCAGTACTTC. The full variable domain, with the rest looked up from reference TRBV5-4 and TRBJ2-5, is ETGVTQSPTHLIKTRGQQVTLRCSSQSGHNTVSWYQQALGQGPQFIFQYYREEENGRGNFPPRFSGLQFPNYSSELNVNALELDDSALYLCASSEATGGSQETQYFGPGTRLLVL.

This clonotype was seen only a few times. The gene calls are TRBV13 and TRBJ1-1; D ambiguous. The CDR3 spans 16 residues. The V gene lost 1 base and the J gene lost 3 bases, with 15 bases spanning the gap. Per the germline V gene, CDR1 is PRHDT and CDR2 is FYEKMQ (reference sequence). CDR3 in amino acids: CASSLEGSQEDTEAFF. CDR3 bases: TGTGCCAGCAGCTTAGAGGGCTCCCAAGAGGACACTGAAGCTTTCTTT.

The V gene is TRBV7-2, the J gene TRBJ2-5, with D perhaps TRBD2 (5 bases). The germline V gene encodes CDR1 SGHTA and CDR2 FQGNSA. This CDR3 contains 15 residues. The germline V and J ends were trimmed by 9 bases and 14 bases, with 31 bases remaining between them. As DNA, the CDR3 is TGTGCCAGTAGTGGTACTAGTGCCAGCCAAGAGACGCACTACTTC. Residues: CASSGTSASQETHYF. The complete variable domain, with remaining parts taken from reference TRBV7-2 and TRBJ2-5, reads GAGVSQSPSNKVTEKGKDVELRCDPISGHTALYWYRQSLGQGLEFLIYFQGNSAPDKSGLPSDRFSAERTGGSVSTLTIQRTQQEDSAVYLCASSGTSASQETHYFGPGTRLLVL.

A single count supports this clonotype. J is TRBJ2-3 and V is TRBV5-4, with D possibly TRBD2 on 6 matching bases. Trimming took off 3 bases at V and 2 bases at J, with 10 bases between the two ends. CDR3 size: 14 residues. The germline gives CDR1 SGHNT, CDR2 YYREEE (reference sequence). The DNA for the CDR3 is TGTGCCAGCAGCTCGCGGGAATCCACAGATACGCAGTATTTT. Protein: CASSSRESTDTQYF.

The CDR3 sequence: CASSSQRGLAYEQFF. The CDR3 DNA is TGTGCCAGCAGCTCCCAGAGAGGGCTAGCCTATGAGCAGTTCTTC. The J gene is TRBJ2-1, the V gene TRBV7-2, with a tentative D call TRBD2 (5 bases). The CDR3 consists of 15 residues. The V end lost 4 bases, the J end lost 8 bases, and 18 bases lay between the germline ends. Looked up from germline, CDR1 is SGHTA and CDR2 is FQGNSA.

A note on this clonotype: A read error may account for a junction end that differs from germline. The V call is TRBV7-8, the J call TRBJ1-2, with D unclear. Germline CDR1 is SGHVS and CDR2 is FQNEAQ. This CDR3 contains 13 residues. CDR3 in amino acids: CASSTRRGHGSTF. As DNA, the CDR3 is TGTGCCAGCAGCACTCGGAGAGGGCACGGCTCCACCTTC.

With respect to this clonotype: The germline gene is not matched at one end of the junction; a read error may be the cause. The chain recombines TRBV7-2 with TRBJ1-2, with 7 bases matching TRBD1. CDR1 is SGHTA and CDR2 is FQGNSA in the germline V gene. The CDR3 sequence is 14 residues long. As DNA, the CDR3 is TGTGCCAGCAGCCCGGCAGGGGGGGGTAATCAGCCCCAGTTC. Translated: CASSPAGGGNQPQF.

About this clonotype: At one end the junction does not follow the germline gene, possibly because of a read error. The V and J genes are TRBV9 and TRBJ1-2; D is uncertain. The germline gives CDR1 SGDLS, CDR2 YYNGEE. This CDR3 region has 14 residues. Written as DNA, the CDR3 is TGTGCCAGCAGCCCACGCACAGATACGCAGTGTTATGCCTTC. Translated, it gives CASSPRTDTQCYAF. Using reference TRBV9 and TRBJ1-2 for the parts outside the CDR3, the full variable domain is DSGVTQTPKHLITATGQRVTLRCSPRSGDLSVYWYQQSLDQGLQFLIQYYNGEERAKGNILERFSAQQFPDLHSELNLSSLELGDSALYFCASSPRTDTQCYAFGSGTRLTVV.

CDR3 coding DNA: TGTGCCAGCAGCGCTCAAGGGACTCAAGACGACCAGTTCTTC. Protein sequence: CASSAQGTQDDQFF. This chain links TRBV9 with TRBJ2-1, with D perhaps matching TRBD2 (6 bases). This CDR3 is built from 14 residues. The V gene's germline CDR1 is SGDLS and CDR2 YYNGEE. The V end lost 3 bases, the J end lost 13 bases, and 20 bases lay between the germline ends. Variable domain in full (rest from reference TRBV9 and TRBJ2-1): DSGVTQTPKHLITATGQRVTLRCSPRSGDLSVYWYQQSLDQGLQFLIQYYNGEERAKGNILERFSAQQFPDLHSELNLSSLELGDSALYFCASSAQGTQDDQFFGPGTRLTVL.

This clonotype was observed a single time. Here the CDR3 omits its conserved ending phenylalanine or tryptophan, so a read error is the likely source. The limits of the CDR3 on the DNA are not certain, so only TCRdb's listed CDR3 is given. This chain joins TRBV19 and TRBJ1-4; the D segment call TRBD1 is taken from the table without a DNA check. CDR1 is LNHDA, CDR2 SQIVND, per germline (reference sequence). The CDR3 length is 15 residues, termini included. The CDR3 loop reads CASTIGQRGNENTIY.

Details on this clonotype: This likely comes from a read error, as the CDR3 has no conserved phenylalanine or tryptophan at its end. The chain has TRBV29-1 and TRBJ2-7; D may be TRBD1 (6 bases). CDR1 is SQVTM, CDR2 ANQGSEA, per germline. V lost 5 bases to trimming and J lost 5 bases, with 19 bases between them. The CDR3 has 14 amino acids. The CDR3 DNA reads as TGCAGCGTTAGGGGGTCAGCGTATCACGACGAGCAGTACGGC. It translates to CSVRGSAYHDEQYG.

This sequence joins TRBV5-1 and TRBJ2-3, with 7 nucleotides matching TRBD1. The V segment lost 0 bases and the J segment 6 bases; nucleotides outside the gene matches: 4. The CDR3 loop spans 14 amino acids. Per the germline V gene, CDR1 is SGHRS and CDR2 is YFSETQ. CDR3: CASSLDGQDDTQYF. The DNA for the CDR3 is TGCGCCAGCAGCTTGGACGGACAGGACGATACGCAGTATTTT.